The 21 T cell receptor beta chains below all came from one sample that was sequenced in a study of cytomegalovirus exposure and HLA in healthy donors. The PCR employed 60 Vbeta primers together with 13 Jbeta primers. Assay used: immunoSEQ multiplex PCR; TCRdb lists only in-frame clones, some missing. The sample yields under 150,000 clones, 65% to 90% seen once. The source material was PBMCs. The source is a girl between 2 and 10 years old in good health and CMV-seronegative.

This chain connects TRBV7-2 to TRBJ2-7, with TRBD2 matching 8 bases. Unmatched junction bases numbered 5, after V lost 1 base and J lost 6 bases. The CDR3 has 14 residues. Looked up from germline, CDR1 is SGHTA and CDR2 is FQGNSA. CDR3 residues: CASSLGGAGGEQYF. CDR3 in DNA: TGTGCCAGCAGCTTAGGGGGTGCGGGAGGCGAGCAGTACTTC.

A word on this clone: The conserved final phenylalanine or tryptophan is absent from the CDR3, which likely points to a read error. V and J are TRBV6-5 and TRBJ2-2; D unresolved. The CDR3 length is 14 residues. Trimming stripped 4 bases from V and 5 bases from J, with 11 bases between. Germline assignment: CDR1 MNHEY and CDR2 SVGAGI. This CDR3 reads CASSWLPQTGELFV. CDR3 sequence (DNA): TGTGCCAGCAGTTGGCTACCCCAGACCGGGGAGCTGTTTGTT.

The chain links TRBV28 to TRBJ1-4; 7 bases match TRBD1. The CDR3 has 14 residues. After removal of 5 bases from V and 3 bases from J, the junction contained 3 bases not matched to a gene. In germline, CDR1 is MDHEN, CDR2 SYDVKM. The CDR3 coding sequence is TGTGCCAGCAGTGGACAGGCGGCTAATGAAAAACTGTTTTTT. Amino acid sequence: CASSGQAANEKLFF.

In nucleotides, the CDR3 is TGTGCCAGCAGCACTCTGGACACCGGGGAGCTGTTTTTT. It translates to CASSTLDTGELFF. The chain is built from TRBV2 and TRBJ2-2; no reliable D call. V shed 6 bases and J shed 3 bases, with 8 bases lying between them. CDR3 size: 13 residues. Germline lookup yields CDR1 SNHLY and CDR2 FYNNEI.

This rearrangement joins TRBV9 to TRBJ2-1; D may be TRBD2 (6 bases). Trimming stripped 2 bases from V and 13 bases from J, with 22 bases between. CDR3 length equals 15 residues. Germline V gene sequence: CDR1 SGDLS, CDR2 YYNGEE. This CDR3 is CASSVGGEAMSGQFF. CDR3 sequence (DNA): TGTGCCAGCAGCGTCGGGGGAGAGGCCATGAGTGGTCAGTTCTTC.

This chain connects TRBV9 to TRBJ2-7; D possibly corresponds to TRBD1 (6 bases). Germline lookup yields CDR1 SGDLS and CDR2 YYNGEE. V was shortened by 4 bases and J by 0 bases, with 17 bases between the two germline ends. The CDR3 has 16 amino acids. Written as DNA, the CDR3 is TGTGCCAGCAGCTCCCCGAAGGGGGAGAGCTCCTACGAGCAGTACTTC. Translation gives CASSSPKGESSYEQYF. The full variable domain, completed using reference TRBV9 and TRBJ2-7, is DSGVTQTPKHLITATGQRVTLRCSPRSGDLSVYWYQQSLDQGLQFLIQYYNGEERAKGNILERFSAQQFPDLHSELNLSSLELGDSALYFCASSSPKGESSYEQYFGPGTRLTVT.

The CDR3 region is CASRATSGAKREQYF. CDR3 DNA sequence: TGTGCCAGCAGGGCAACTAGCGGGGCAAAGCGCGAGCAGTACTTC. This rearrangement joins TRBV6-5 to TRBJ2-7, with TRBD2 matching 10 bases. Trimming took 6 bases from V and 6 from J; bases not matched to a gene: 11. The CDR3 is 15 residues long. Germline-derived CDR1 and CDR2 are MNHEY and SVGAGI.

This chain joins TRBV27 and TRBJ1-2; 7 bases agree with TRBD1. With 2 bases clipped from V and 0 bases from J, the junction kept 9 bases outside the gene matches. Germline assignment: CDR1 MNHEY and CDR2 SMNVEV (reference sequence). The CDR3 is 17 amino acids. The DNA for the CDR3 is TGTGCCAGCAGTTTAAGGGTAATACAGGGGTCTAACTATGGCTACACCTTC. Its translation is CASSLRVIQGSNYGYTF.

This clone has only one observation. V usage is TRBV19 and J usage is TRBJ2-2; 12 bases are shared with TRBD1. Losses at the gene ends were 3 bases for V and 5 bases for J; bases not matched to a gene: 10. Germline lookup yields CDR1 LNHDA and CDR2 SQIVND (reference sequence). This CDR3 is built from 18 residues. The CDR3 coding sequence is TGTGCCAGTAGTATCCCGCGGGACAGGGGGCGCGAGACCGGGGAGCTGTTTTTT. Translating gives CASSIPRDRGRETGELFF. Combining the CDR3 with reference TRBV19 and TRBJ2-2 gives the whole variable domain DGGITQSPKYLFRKEGQNVTLSCEQNLNHDAMYWYRQDPGQGLRLIYYSQIVNDFQKGDIAEGYSVSREKKESFPLTVTSAQKNPTAFYLCASSIPRDRGRETGELFFGEGSRLTVL.

Only a few counts were recorded for this clone. This chain joins TRBV7-2 and TRBJ1-3; 7 nucleotides agree with TRBD1. The germline CDR1 and CDR2 sequences are SGHTA and FQGNSA. Losses at the gene ends were 0 bases for V and 0 bases for J; bases not matched to a gene: 2. The CDR3 is 16 residues long. Written as DNA, the CDR3 is TGTGCCAGCAGCTTAGCGACAGGGCTCTCTGGAAACACCATATATTTT. Protein sequence: CASSLATGLSGNTIYF. The full variable domain, rest sourced from reference TRBV7-2 and TRBJ1-3, is GAGVSQSPSNKVTEKGKDVELRCDPISGHTALYWYRQSLGQGLEFLIYFQGNSAPDKSGLPSDRFSAERTGGSVSTLTIQRTQQEDSAVYLCASSLATGLSGNTIYFGEGSWLTVV.

The chain links TRBV4-2 to TRBJ2-3, with 7 bases matching TRBD2. After removal of 1 base from V and 1 base from J, the junction contained 8 bases not matched to a gene. This CDR3 is built from 17 residues. Germline V gives CDR1 LGHNA, CDR2 YNFKEQ. The CDR3 loop is CASSQGRGGGGTDTQYF. In nucleotides, the CDR3 is TGTGCCAGCAGCCAAGGACGGGGCGGGGGAGGCACAGATACGCAGTATTTT.

V gene TRBV5-4 combines with J gene TRBJ1-6; no firm D call. Trimming removed 4 bases from V and 0 bases from J, with 11 bases in between. In germline, CDR1 is SGHNT, CDR2 YYREEE (reference sequence). The CDR3 length is 16 residues. CDR3 in amino acids: CASSMLGSSYNSPLHF. The DNA for the CDR3 is TGTGCCAGCAGCATGTTGGGGAGCTCCTATAATTCACCCCTCCACTTT.

The genes are TRBV27 and TRBJ2-1; the match to TRBD2 covers 12 bases. Germline CDR1 MNHEY, CDR2 SMNVEV (reference sequence). CDR3 size: 16 residues. With 2 bases clipped from V and 5 bases from J, the junction kept 4 bases outside the gene matches. The CDR3 nucleotides read TGTGCCAGCAGTTTACGGGCTAGCGGGAGGGACAATGAGCAGTTCTTC. Translated: CASSLRASGRDNEQFF.

V usage is TRBV7-8 and J usage is TRBJ1-2; 8 nucleotides line up with TRBD1. The ends lost 5 bases at V and 3 bases at J; junction bases unmatched: 14. The CDR3 has 17 residues. In germline, CDR1 is SGHVS, CDR2 FQNEAQ. For the CDR3, the DNA is TGTGCCAGCAGCCCCGGACAGGGACCCTCCGATTACTATGGCTACACCTTC. Amino acid sequence: CASSPGQGPSDYYGYTF.

This clone has only a few counts. The rearrangement joins TRBV28 to TRBJ2-2, with TRBD1 as a possible D gene (5 bases). Trimming left V 5 bases short and J 1 base short, with 11 bases between. This CDR3 has 15 residues. Per germline, CDR1 MDHEN and CDR2 SYDVKM. CDR3 sequence (DNA): TGTGCCAGCAGTATCAGGGTCCGGAACACCGGGGAGCTGTTTTTT. Encoded protein: CASSIRVRNTGELFF.

The chain recombines TRBV7-9 with TRBJ2-1; 9 bases agree with TRBD2. Germline V gene data show CDR1 as SEHNR and CDR2 as FQNEAQ (reference sequence). Unmatched junction bases numbered 13, after V lost 7 bases and J lost 6 bases. This CDR3 has 16 amino acids. The CDR3 spells CASTPPPAGGGNEQFF. The CDR3 coding sequence is TGTGCCAGCACCCCTCCCCCAGCGGGGGGAGGCAATGAGCAGTTCTTC.

The genes are TRBV4-1 and TRBJ2-7; TRBD2 aligns across 9 bases. V dropped 2 bases and J dropped 6; count of bases not matched to a gene: 8. The CDR3 has 15 amino acids. CDR1 and CDR2 from the germline V gene are MGHRA and YSYEKL. CDR3 sequence: CASSQWWREGPEQYF. The CDR3 DNA reads as TGCGCCAGCAGCCAATGGTGGCGGGAGGGGCCCGAGCAGTACTTC.

Notes on this clone: At one end, the junction sequence differs from germline, possibly due to a read error. This chain joins TRBV29-1 and TRBJ1-1; D remains ambiguous. The CDR3 spans 11 residues. Germline-derived CDR1 and CDR2 are SQVTM and ANQGSEA. The CDR3 loop is CSVEAGTEAFF. The CDR3, as DNA: TGCAGCGTGGAAGCCGGGACTGAAGCTTTCTTT. Combining the CDR3 with reference TRBV29-1 and TRBJ1-1 gives the whole variable domain SAVISQKPSRDICQRGTSLTIQCQVDSQVTMMFWYRQQPGQSLTLIATANQGSEATYESGFVIDKFPISRPNLTFSTLTVSNMSPEDSSIYLCSVEAGTEAFFGQGTRLTVV.

The chain combines TRBV19 with TRBJ1-1; possibly TRBD1 for D (6 bases). Trimming left V 4 bases short and J 6 bases short, with 18 bases between. Germline V CDR1 and CDR2: LNHDA, SQIVND (reference sequence). The CDR3 runs 15 residues. CDR3 region: CASSNGQIRGPEAFF. The CDR3 bases are TGTGCCAGTAGTAACGGACAGATCCGGGGCCCTGAAGCTTTCTTT.

This chain connects TRBV11-2 to TRBJ1-2; D remains ambiguous. V gave up 5 bases and J gave up 0 bases, with 10 bases separating them. This CDR3 is built from 14 residues. Germline assignment: CDR1 SGHAT and CDR2 FQNNGV. The CDR3 loop is CASSQTRSNYGYTF. The CDR3, as DNA: TGTGCCAGCAGCCAGACAAGGTCTAACTATGGCTACACCTTC.

The chain joins TRBV7-8 to TRBJ1-6, with D unclear. Germline-derived CDR1 and CDR2 are SGHVS and FQNEAQ. Trimming removed 5 bases from V and 3 bases from J, with 8 bases in between. The CDR3 consists of 14 residues. The CDR3 is CASSLRSYNSPLHF. CDR3 DNA: TGTGCCAGCAGCCTTAGAAGCTATAATTCACCCCTCCACTTT.